The entry that follows covers one T cell receptor (beta chain) sequence. Its antigen remains unknown. The junction and the germline gene differ at one end; a read error may be behind it. The data derive from a study of response to subunit inactivated influenza vaccine. Study conclusions and caveats: The study's authors posited that every seasonal influenza vaccination enlists few new T cells.

TCRdb passed the RT-PCR reads through MiXCR, listing each CDR3 protein once. Of 540,000 or so distinct CDR3 sequences listed, around 13% are singletons. There are 15 residues in the CDR3. Germline lookup yields CDR1 SGHDT and CDR2 YYEEEE. The genes are TRBV5-6 and TRBJ2-7, with D perhaps TRBD1 (5 bases). The specimen was PBMCs from blood, collected about 6 weeks after vaccination. This receptor was taken from a man in his forties or fifties who received an inactivated influenza vaccine. Written as DNA, the CDR3 is TGTGCCATCAGCTTAGGGGTCCTCGCCCCCTACGAGCAGTACTTC. The encoded protein is CAISLGVLAPYEQYF.